Listed below are T cell receptor beta chains from one sample, sequenced in a study of OX40 agonist ivuxolimab in advanced cancers. Clones were read by immunoSEQ multiplex PCR, and TCRdb kept only the in-frame ones, dropping some. In the table there are 60,000 to 85,000 clones, approximately 80% of which are singletons. The specimen was CD4+ or CD8+ T cells sorted from blood, collected in a trial of the OX40 agonist ivuxolimab. The receptor source for this set is an adult with an advanced solid tumor such as melanoma, head and neck, liver or kidney cancer. CDR3s leave out the opening cysteine and the closing phenylalanine or tryptophan. Each record gives: V gene, CDR3 length, J gene, CDR3 protein.

V: TRBV5-1; length: 12; J: TRBJ1-3; CDR3: ASGEGTGSNTIY
V: TRBV7-9; length: 15; J: TRBJ1-2; CDR3: ASSGGYRDRVNYGYT
V: TRBV4-1; length: 13; J: TRBJ2-7; CDR3: ASSQAGGSAYEQY
V: TRBV4-3; length: 12; J: TRBJ2-7; CDR3: ASSQGGTDNEQY
V: TRBV4-1; length: 13; J: TRBJ1-2; CDR3: ASSPEPRTGDGYT
V: TRBV15; length: 13; J: TRBJ2-5; CDR3: ATSRVRSLGETQY
V: TRBV27; length: 11; J: TRBJ2-3; CDR3: ASINRATDTQY
V: TRBV30; length: 11; J: TRBJ2-1; CDR3: AYNSPIYNEQF
V: TRBV9; length: 12; J: TRBJ1-4; CDR3: ASSPTSSGEKLF
V: TRBV19; length: 11; J: TRBJ1-2; CDR3: ASSIVGASGYT
V: TRBV28; length: 14; J: TRBJ2-3; CDR3: ASSLASGGSTDTQY
V: TRBV19; length: 14; J: TRBJ1-2; CDR3: ASSIVESTPSYGYT
V: TRBV4-1; length: 13; J: TRBJ1-2; CDR3: ASSPTAGRDYGYT
V: TRBV11-2; length: 10; J: TRBJ1-1; CDR3: ASSLENTEAF
V: TRBV28; length: 10; J: TRBJ1-2; CDR3: ASEGANYGYT
V: TRBV4-2; length: 14; J: TRBJ2-7; CDR3: ASSREGLAGSYEQY
V: TRBV7-9; length: 12; J: TRBJ2-4; CDR3: ASSLDRAGNIQY
V: TRBV19; length: 12; J: TRBJ1-1; CDR3: ASRGPGWDTEAF
V: TRBV28; length: 13; J: TRBJ1-2; CDR3: ASMGGLQGRNGYT
V: TRBV5-1; length: 13; J: TRBJ1-6; CDR3: ASSGQGTDNSPLH
V: TRBV29-1; length: 10; J: TRBJ2-3; CDR3: SVEDETDTQY
V: TRBV25-1; length: 13; J: TRBJ1-1; CDR3: ASSELGGEGTEAF
V: TRBV7-2; length: 10; J: TRBJ2-3; CDR3: ASSSLGHTQY
V: TRBV29-1; length: 10; J: TRBJ2-3; CDR3: SVVGPTDTQY